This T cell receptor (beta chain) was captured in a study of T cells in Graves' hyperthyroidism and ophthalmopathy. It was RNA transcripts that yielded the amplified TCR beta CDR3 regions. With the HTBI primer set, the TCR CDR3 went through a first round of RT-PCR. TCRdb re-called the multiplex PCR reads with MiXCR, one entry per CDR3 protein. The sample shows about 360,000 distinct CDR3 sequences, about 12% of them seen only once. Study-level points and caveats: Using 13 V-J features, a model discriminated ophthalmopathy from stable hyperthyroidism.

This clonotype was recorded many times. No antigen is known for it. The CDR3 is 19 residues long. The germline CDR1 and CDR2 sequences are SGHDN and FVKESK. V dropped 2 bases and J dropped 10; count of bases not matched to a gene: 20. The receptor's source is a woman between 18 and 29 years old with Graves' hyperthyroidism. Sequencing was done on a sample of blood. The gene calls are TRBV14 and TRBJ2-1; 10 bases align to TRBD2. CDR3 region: CASSQLGTSEPLRGREQFF. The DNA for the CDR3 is TGTGCCAGCAGCCAACTCGGGACTAGCGAACCTCTCCGCGGGCGGGAGCAGTTCTTC. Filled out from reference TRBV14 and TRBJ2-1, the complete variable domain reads EAGVTQFPSHSVIEKGQTVTLRCDPISGHDNLYWYRRVMGKEIKFLLHFVKESKQDESGMPNNRFLAERTGGTYSTLKVQPAELEDSGVYFCASSQLGTSEPLRGREQFFGPGTRLTVL.